This T cell receptor (beta chain) is from a study of vaccination and CD4 T cells after COVID-19. On the study more broadly: Cells were stimulated with overlapping spike peptide pools from SARS-CoV-2, HCoV-NL63, HCoV-OC43 and HCoV-229E.

Overall study findings and caveats: In convalescent patients, 304 of 307 vaccine-specific clones were mono-reactive for SARS-CoV-2 spike. Median SARS-CoV-2-reactive clonotype numbers rose nonsignificantly, about 21 to 38.

Germline trimming cut 6 bases from V and 3 bases from J; bases unmatched to any gene: 10. The CDR3 length is 15 residues. Germline CDR1 is MNHNS and CDR2 is SASEGT. Treatment here: approximately 9-day PBMC culture with coronavirus spike peptide pools or control peptides (ViraFEST assay). After culture for under twelve days, isolation of CD4+ T cells was performed by negative selection. An Oncomine TCR Beta short-read assay was used to sequence the DNA from cultured CD4+ T cells. TCRdb redid the calling of the PCR reads with MiXCR, one entry per CDR3 protein. The sample carries about 2,800 distinct CDR3 sequences, roughly 21% recorded once. The table lists this clonotype with a few counts. No antigen is known for it.

This chain joins TRBV6-1 and TRBJ2-7; TRBD1 aligns across 8 bases. Source material: CD4+ T cells from blood, cultured in vitro. The sequence came from a human donor who had recovered from COVID-19. The CDR3 region is CASSVGQGAYYEQYF. The CDR3 DNA is TGTGCCAGCAGCGTTGGGCAGGGGGCCTACTACGAGCAGTACTTC.